Below are 2 T cell receptor beta chains sequenced from a single sample in a study of T cells after yellow fever vaccination. TCRdb reprocessed the 5' RACE reads via MiXCR and lists one record per CDR3 protein. The data hold over 250,000 distinct CDR3 sequences, with roughly 5.6% observed a single time. The sample was CD4+ T cells sorted from PBMCs, taken on the day of the yellow fever booster vaccination. Receptor source: a man between 18 and 35 years old who received the YFV17D yellow fever vaccine.

This chain uses TRBV20-1 with TRBJ2-2, with 12 bases aligning to TRBD2. Germline assignment: CDR1 DFQATT and CDR2 SNEGSKA (reference sequence). The ends lost 5 bases at V and 8 bases at J; junction bases unmatched: 9. CDR3 size: 15 residues. The CDR3 spells CSASRASGGAGELFF. The CDR3 DNA is TGCAGTGCTTCTCGGGCTAGCGGGGGGGCAGGGGAGCTGTTTTTT.

This clonotype was counted many times. This rearrangement joins TRBV20-1 to TRBJ1-1; possibly TRBD1 for D (5 bases). The ends were cut back, 2 bases at V and 4 bases at J, with 14 bases in the middle. The CDR3 is 14 residues long. The germline V gene has CDR1 DFQATT and CDR2 SNEGSKA (reference sequence). The CDR3 sequence is CSARRRGPSTEAFF. CDR3 bases: TGCAGTGCTAGACGGCGGGGCCCGAGCACTGAAGCTTTCTTT.